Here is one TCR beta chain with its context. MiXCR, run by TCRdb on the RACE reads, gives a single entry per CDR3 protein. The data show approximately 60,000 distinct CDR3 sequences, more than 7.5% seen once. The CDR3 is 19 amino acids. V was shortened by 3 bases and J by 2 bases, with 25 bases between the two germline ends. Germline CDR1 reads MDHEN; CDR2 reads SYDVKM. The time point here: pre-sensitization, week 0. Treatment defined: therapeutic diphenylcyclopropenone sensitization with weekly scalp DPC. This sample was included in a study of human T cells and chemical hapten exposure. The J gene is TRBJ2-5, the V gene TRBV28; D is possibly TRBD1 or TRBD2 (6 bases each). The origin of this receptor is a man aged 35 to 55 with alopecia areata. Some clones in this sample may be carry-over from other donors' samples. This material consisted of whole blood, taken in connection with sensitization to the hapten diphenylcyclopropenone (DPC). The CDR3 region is CASSFPPSEGEAPQETQYF. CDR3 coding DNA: TGTGCCAGCAGTTTTCCCCCTAGCGAGGGGGAGGCACCACAAGAGACCCAGTACTTC.